This T cell receptor (beta chain) was obtained from a study of cytomegalovirus exposure and HLA in healthy donors. The CDR3 is 15 residues long. CDR1 and CDR2 (germline): LNHDA, SQIVND (reference sequence). V was cut by 7 bases and J by 0 bases, with 13 bases left in between. The approximately 120-subject validation cohort, separate from the roughly 700-subject first cohort, included the donors. Libraries were prepared by immunoSEQ multiplex PCR; TCRdb keeps only in-frame clonotypes and omits some of them. The sample yields 110,000 to 150,000 clones, roughly nine tenths seen once. The chain employs TRBV19 and TRBJ1-5; D not resolved. What was sequenced was PBMCs. This sequence was found in a young man in good health and CMV-seronegative. The CDR3 DNA follows: TGTGCCAGTAATTCTCAACTGGTTAGCAATCAGCCCCAGCATTTT. It specifies CASNSQLVSNQPQHF.